This T cell receptor (beta chain) was documented in a study of CD8 T cells in Susac syndrome. Study-wide context: Active disease was present in six of the sequenced Susac syndrome patients, and remission in fewer than 10.

From blood CD8+ and CD4+ T cells, the TCR beta chain was sequenced. TEMRA cells were FACS-enriched and CD8+ and CD4+ T cells negatively isolated. Reverse transcription of roughly 0.45 to 1 ug RNA was performed with random hexamers. Multiplex PCR with immunoSEQ amplified the TCR beta CDR3 across 54 Vbeta and 13 Jbeta. TCRdb itself ran the immunoSEQ multiplex PCR reads through MiXCR, one entry per CDR3 protein. The sample shows 70,000 to 95,000 distinct CDR3 sequences, around 94% of them seen only once. There are 15 residues in the CDR3. The germline V gene has CDR1 GTSNPN and CDR2 SVGIG (reference sequence). The V segment lost 5 bases and the J segment 6 bases; nucleotides outside the gene matches: 14.

The V call is TRBV30, the J call TRBJ2-3; 7 bases align to TRBD2. Material for sequencing was CD8+ T cells from PBMCs. The receptor's source is a human donor with Susac syndrome. CDR3 sequence: CAWERLAPGFDTQYF. The CDR3 DNA is TGTGCCTGGGAACGACTAGCCCCGGGTTTCGATACGCAGTATTTT.